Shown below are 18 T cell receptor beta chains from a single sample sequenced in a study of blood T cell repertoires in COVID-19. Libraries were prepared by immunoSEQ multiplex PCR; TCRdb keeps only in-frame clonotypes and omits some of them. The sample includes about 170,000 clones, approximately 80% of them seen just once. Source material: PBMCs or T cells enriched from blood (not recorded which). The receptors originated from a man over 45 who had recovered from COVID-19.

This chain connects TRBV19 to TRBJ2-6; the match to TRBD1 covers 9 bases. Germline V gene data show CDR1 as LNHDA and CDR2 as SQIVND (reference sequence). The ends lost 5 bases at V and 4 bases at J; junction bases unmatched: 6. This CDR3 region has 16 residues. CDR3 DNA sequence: TGTGCCAGTAGTCACAGGGGGCGACGAGGGGCCAACGTCCTGACTTTC. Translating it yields CASSHRGRRGANVLTF.

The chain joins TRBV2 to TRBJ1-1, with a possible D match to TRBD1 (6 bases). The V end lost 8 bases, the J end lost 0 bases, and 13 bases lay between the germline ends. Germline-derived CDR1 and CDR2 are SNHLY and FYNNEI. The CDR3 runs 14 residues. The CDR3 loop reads CASAKQGLNTEAFF. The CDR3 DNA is TGTGCCAGCGCCAAACAGGGTCTGAACACTGAAGCTTTCTTT.

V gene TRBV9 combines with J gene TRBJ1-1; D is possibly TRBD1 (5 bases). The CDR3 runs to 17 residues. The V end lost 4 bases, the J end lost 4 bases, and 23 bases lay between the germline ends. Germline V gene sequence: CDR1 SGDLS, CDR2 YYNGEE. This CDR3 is CASSPTPQGVTTTEAFF. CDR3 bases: TGTGCCAGCAGCCCCACCCCGCAGGGCGTGACCACCACTGAAGCTTTCTTT.

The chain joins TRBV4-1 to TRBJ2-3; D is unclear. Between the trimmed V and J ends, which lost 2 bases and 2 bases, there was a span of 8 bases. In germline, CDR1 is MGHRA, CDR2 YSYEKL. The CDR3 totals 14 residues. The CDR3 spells CASSQLAVTDTQYF. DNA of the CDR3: TGCGCCAGCAGCCAACTGGCTGTCACAGATACGCAGTATTTT.

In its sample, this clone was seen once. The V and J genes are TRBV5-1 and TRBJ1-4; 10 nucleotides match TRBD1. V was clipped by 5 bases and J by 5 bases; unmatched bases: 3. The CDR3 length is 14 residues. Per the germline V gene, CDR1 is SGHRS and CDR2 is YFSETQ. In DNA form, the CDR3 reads TGCGCCAGCAGATCGGGACAGGGGAATGAAAAACTGTTTTTT. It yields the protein CASRSGQGNEKLFF.

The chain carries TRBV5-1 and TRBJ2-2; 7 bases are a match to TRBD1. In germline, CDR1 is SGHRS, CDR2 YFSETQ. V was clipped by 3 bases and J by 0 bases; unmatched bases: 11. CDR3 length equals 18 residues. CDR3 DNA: TGCGCCAGCAGCTCACGACACAGGGGCACCGCGAACACCGGGGAGCTGTTTTTT. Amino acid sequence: CASSSRHRGTANTGELFF. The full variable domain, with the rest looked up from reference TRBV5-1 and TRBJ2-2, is KAGVTQTPRYLIKTRGQQVTLSCSPISGHRSVSWYQQTPGQGLQFLFEYFSETQRNKGNFPGRFSGRQFSNSRSEMNVSTLELGDSALYLCASSSRHRGTANTGELFFGEGSRLTVL.

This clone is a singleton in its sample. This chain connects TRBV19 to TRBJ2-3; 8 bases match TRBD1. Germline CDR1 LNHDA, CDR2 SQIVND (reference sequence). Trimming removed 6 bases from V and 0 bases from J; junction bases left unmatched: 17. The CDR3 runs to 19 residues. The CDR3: CASRKTGAFLTTSTDTQYF. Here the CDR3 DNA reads TGTGCCAGTAGGAAGACAGGGGCTTTTTTGACTACTAGCACAGATACGCAGTATTTT.

The DNA of the CDR3 is TGTGCCAGCAGCTTCAAGGGGCGCAGATACAATGAGCAGTTCTTC. Translation gives CASSFKGRRYNEQFF. V and J are TRBV5-8 and TRBJ2-1; weak D call: TRBD1 (5 bases). This CDR3 comprises 15 residues. Germline V gives CDR1 SGHTS, CDR2 YDEGEE. The germline V and J ends were trimmed by 2 bases and 4 bases, with 13 bases remaining between them.

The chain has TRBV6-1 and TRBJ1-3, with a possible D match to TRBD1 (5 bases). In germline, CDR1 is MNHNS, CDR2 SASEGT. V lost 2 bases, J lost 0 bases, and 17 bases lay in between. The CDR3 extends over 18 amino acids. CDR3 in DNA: TGTGCCAGCAGTGAAAATCCCACGGCAGGGCTCTCTGGAAACACCATATATTTT. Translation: CASSENPTAGLSGNTIYF.

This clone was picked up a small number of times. This CDR3 is CASSQRFGQASYEQYF. The CDR3 nucleotides are TGCGCCAGCAGCCAAAGGTTCGGACAGGCCTCCTACGAGCAGTACTTC. The genes are TRBV4-1 and TRBJ2-7; 7 positions match TRBD1. J gave up 0 bases and V 2 bases, and 7 bases lay outside the gene matches. The CDR3 is 16 amino acids. Germline CDR1 MGHRA, CDR2 YSYEKL.

Here the CDR3 DNA reads TGTGCCTGGAGCGAAATGACCCGGGGCTACGAGCAGTACTTC. It encodes CAWSEMTRGYEQYF. The chain combines TRBV30 with TRBJ2-7; D may be TRBD2 (5 bases). CDR1 GTSNPN and CDR2 SVGIG come from the germline V gene (reference sequence). The CDR3 covers 14 residues. V dropped 3 bases and J dropped 3 bases, with 15 bases sitting between them.

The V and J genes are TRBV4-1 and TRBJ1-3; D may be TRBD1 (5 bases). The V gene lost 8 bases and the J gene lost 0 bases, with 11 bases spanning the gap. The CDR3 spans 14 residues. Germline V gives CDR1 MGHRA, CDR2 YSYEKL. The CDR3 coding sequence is TGCGCCAGCGGTGACAGTTACTCTGGAAACACCATATATTTT. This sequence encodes CASGDSYSGNTIYF.

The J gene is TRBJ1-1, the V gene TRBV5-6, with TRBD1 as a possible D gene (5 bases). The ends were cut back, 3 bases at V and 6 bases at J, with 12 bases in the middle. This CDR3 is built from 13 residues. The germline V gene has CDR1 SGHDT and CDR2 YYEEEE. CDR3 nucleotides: TGTGCCAGCAGCTGGGGGGAAAGGTCTGAAGCTTTCTTT. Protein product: CASSWGERSEAFF.

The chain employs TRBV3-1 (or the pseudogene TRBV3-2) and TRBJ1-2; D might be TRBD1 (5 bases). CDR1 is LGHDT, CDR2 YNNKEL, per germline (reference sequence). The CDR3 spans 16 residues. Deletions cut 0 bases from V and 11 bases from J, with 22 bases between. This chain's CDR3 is CASSQDVIFGDGGYTF. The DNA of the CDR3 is TGTGCCAGCAGCCAAGATGTAATTTTCGGAGACGGGGGGTACACCTTC.

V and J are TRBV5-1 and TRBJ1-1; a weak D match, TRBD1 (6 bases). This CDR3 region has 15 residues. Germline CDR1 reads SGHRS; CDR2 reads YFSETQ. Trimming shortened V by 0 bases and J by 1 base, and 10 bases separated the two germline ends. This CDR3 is CASSLAGQSNTEAFF. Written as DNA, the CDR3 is TGCGCCAGCAGCTTGGCCGGACAGTCGAACACTGAAGCTTTCTTT.

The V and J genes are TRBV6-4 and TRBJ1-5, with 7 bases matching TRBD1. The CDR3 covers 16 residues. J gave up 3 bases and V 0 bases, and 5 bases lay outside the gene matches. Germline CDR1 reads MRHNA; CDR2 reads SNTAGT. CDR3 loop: CASSDSLQGLNQPQHF. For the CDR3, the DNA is TGTGCCAGCAGTGACTCATTACAGGGGCTCAATCAGCCCCAGCATTTT.

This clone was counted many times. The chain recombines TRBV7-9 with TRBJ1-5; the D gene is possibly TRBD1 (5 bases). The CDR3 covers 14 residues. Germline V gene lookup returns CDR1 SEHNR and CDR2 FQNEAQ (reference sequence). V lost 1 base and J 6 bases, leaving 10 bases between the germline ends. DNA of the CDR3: TGTGCCAGCAGCTTAGGGGGCGAGTTTCAGCCCCAGCATTTT. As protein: CASSLGGEFQPQHF.

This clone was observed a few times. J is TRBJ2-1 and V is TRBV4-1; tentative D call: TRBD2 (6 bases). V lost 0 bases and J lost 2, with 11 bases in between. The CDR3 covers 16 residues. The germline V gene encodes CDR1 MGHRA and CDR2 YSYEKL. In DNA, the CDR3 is TGCGCCAGCAGCCAAGATAGACTAGGACCCTACAATGAGCAGTTCTTC. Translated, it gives CASSQDRLGPYNEQFF.